This record concerns one T cell receptor beta chain sequence. Its antigen is unknown. The entry originates in a study of response to subunit inactivated influenza vaccine. Findings of the study overall: T cells newly recruited by each seasonal influenza vaccination are few, the authors suggested.

Germline CDR1 and CDR2: SGHTA and FQGNSA. Between the trimmed V and J ends, which lost 2 bases and 5 bases, there was a span of 12 bases. The CDR3 spans 14 residues. TCRdb re-analysed the RT-PCR reads in MiXCR, keeping a single row per CDR3 protein. The sample consists of 530,000 or so distinct CDR3 sequences, approximately 15% of them appearing once. The receptor was isolated from a man aged 45 to 65 who received an inactivated influenza vaccine. The V and J genes are TRBV7-2 and TRBJ2-5, with a weak D call TRBD2 (5 bases). The sequencing here drew on PBMCs from blood, taken roughly 13 days after vaccination. Written as DNA, the CDR3 is TGTGCCAGCAGCTTAAGGGCTAGCCATGAGACCCAGTACTTC. Translated, it gives CASSLRASHETQYF.